A single sample gave rise to the 30 T cell receptor beta chains below, sequenced in a study of T cell clonality in common variable immunodeficiency. Study results and caveats: In common variable immunodeficiency, TCR beta chains reportedly carried fewer deletions and N-nucleotide insertions.

Profiled with immunoSEQ multiplex PCR; TCRdb holds only in-frame clones, not every one. This sample's clone table lists fewer than 20,000 clones. Their antigen targets remain unknown. Sequencing was done on a sample of peripheral blood mononuclear cells. These receptors were collected from a human donor with common variable immunodeficiency.

In the case of this clone: The read falls 3 residues short of the CDR3 end, and the missing part is taken from the germline J gene. The chain carries TRBV7-9 and TRBJ2-2, with D unclear. The CDR3 consists of 14 residues. V lost 1 base and J 3 bases, leaving 6 bases between the germline ends. Germline values: CDR1 SEHNR, CDR2 FQNEAQ (reference sequence). The CDR3 bases that were read are TGTGCCAGCAGCTTAGTTAGAGACACCGGGGAG. Protein: CASSLVRDTGE. The complete CDR3 sequence is CASSLVRDTGELFF.

A remark on this clone: The read gets to within 3 residues of the CDR3 end, and the germline J gene fills in the rest. The chain carries TRBV19 and TRBJ1-1, with a weak D call TRBD1 (6 bases). This CDR3 is 16 amino acids long. Germline CDR1 LNHDA, CDR2 SQIVND (reference sequence). V was pared by 3 bases and J by 2 bases, with 16 bases between. The CDR3 bases that were read are TGTGCCAGTAGTATCGGGACACCTTACCTTAACACTGAA. It is translated as CASSIGTPYLNTE. The CDR3, in full, reads CASSIGTPYLNTEAFF.

Judged by frequency, this clone is medium-sized. The read comes to an end 3 residues before the CDR3 does, leaving the germline J gene to fill in the end. This chain joins TRBV20-1 and TRBJ2-5; D may be TRBD1 (5 bases). CDR3 length equals 15 residues. Germline V lookup: CDR1 DFQATT, CDR2 SNEGSKA (reference sequence). V dropped 5 bases and J dropped 1 base, with 17 bases sitting between them. The CDR3 DNA, read in part, is TGCAGTGCTCACCGCCCTCGACAGACCCAAGAGACC. The encoded protein is CSAHRPRQTQET. The complete CDR3 protein is CSAHRPRQTQETQYF.

With regard to this clone: The observed sequence ends 3 residues before the CDR3 terminus, with the missing tail filled in from the germline J gene. The chain joins TRBV3-1 (or the pseudogene TRBV3-2) to TRBJ2-7; 7 bases align to TRBD2. V dropped 0 bases and J dropped 2; count of bases not matched to a gene: 7. This CDR3 comprises 16 residues. Looked up from germline, CDR1 is LGHDT and CDR2 is YNNKEL (reference sequence). This CDR3 is CASSQEGRTSPYEQYF. The CDR3 DNA, read in part, is TGTGCCAGCAGCCAAGAGGGGAGGACTAGTCCCTACGAG.

Note on this clone: The read falls 3 residues short of the CDR3 end, and the missing part is taken from the germline J gene. The chain employs TRBV29-1 and TRBJ2-7; 10 bases fit TRBD1. The V segment lost 6 bases and the J segment 5 bases; nucleotides outside the gene matches: 10. Germline V gene lookup returns CDR1 SQVTM and CDR2 ANQGSEA. The CDR3 consists of 14 residues. Incomplete CDR3 DNA: TGCAGCGTCTCAGGACAGGGGGTAGGACACGAG. This sequence encodes CSVSGQGVGHE. The complete CDR3 sequence is CSVSGQGVGHEQYF.

About this clone itself: Read coverage stops 3 residues before the CDR3 terminus; the germline J gene supplies the remainder. The chain recombines TRBV20-1 with TRBJ1-1, with D perhaps TRBD1 (5 bases). Germline CDR1 reads DFQATT; CDR2 reads SNEGSKA (reference sequence). The CDR3 extends over 12 amino acids. CDR3 sequence reads: CSAPFTQGYAFF. Incomplete CDR3 DNA: TGCAGTGCACCATTCACCCAGGGATAT.

On this clone itself: The read finishes 3 residues shy of the CDR3 end, and the germline J gene is used to complete it. The chain has TRBV5-5 and TRBJ2-1; D ambiguous. The V and J ends lost 4 bases and 9 bases respectively, with 11 bases between them. This CDR3 is built from 12 residues. Germline lookup yields CDR1 SGHKS and CDR2 YYEKEE (reference sequence). CDR3 in amino acids: CASSLLISEQFF. CDR3 bases read: TGTGCCAGCAGCCTTTTAATCAGTGAG.

Turning to this clone: The DNA ends 3 residues before the CDR3 does, and the rest of the CDR3 is filled in from the germline J gene. The chain has TRBV30 and TRBJ2-1; TRBD2 matches at 8 bases. The germline gives CDR1 GTSNPN, CDR2 SVGIG (reference sequence). The CDR3 runs 17 residues. J gave up 5 bases and V 4 bases, and 16 bases lay outside the gene matches. The part of the CDR3 DNA that was read is TGTGCCTGGACGAGCGGGGGTCGGGGGGGCCTGGACAATGAG. Its translation is CAWTSGGRGGLDNE. The full CDR3 is CAWTSGGRGGLDNEQFF.

About this clone: The read is 3 residues too short to cover the CDR3 end, so that end is filled in from the germline J gene. The sample contains more than one DNA sequence encoding this CDR3. The J gene is TRBJ1-1, the V gene TRBV29-1; no clear D. This CDR3 is 12 amino acids long. Trimming removed 4 bases from V and 4 bases from J, with 10 bases in between. Per the germline V gene, CDR1 is SQVTM and CDR2 is ANQGSEA. Incomplete CDR3 DNA: TGCAGCGTTGCGGGGTCGGGCACTGAA. Translating gives CSVAGSGTE. The CDR3, in full, reads CSVAGSGTEAFF.

To note about this clone: The CDR3 is cut off 3 residues early in the read; its end comes from the germline J gene. The chain employs TRBV7-8 and TRBJ2-3; TRBD2 matches at 9 bases. V lost 5 bases, J lost 4 bases, and 7 bases stayed unmatched. Per germline, CDR1 SGHVS and CDR2 FQNEAQ. The CDR3 is 15 residues long. The DNA read from the CDR3 is TGTGCCAGCAGCCCCATTGGCGGGAGGGCAGATACG. This encodes CASSPIGGRADT. The CDR3 as a whole reads CASSPIGGRADTQYF.

In the case of this clone: Read data end 3 residues before the CDR3 end; the end is taken from the germline J gene. The genes are TRBV20-1 and TRBJ2-7; D not resolved. The CDR3 runs to 14 residues. Germline-derived CDR1 and CDR2 are DFQATT and SNEGSKA (reference sequence). Trimming removed 0 bases at V and 0 bases at J, with 9 bases between. The CDR3: CSARDGRSSYEQYF. The sequenced part of the CDR3 DNA is TGCAGTGCTAGAGATGGCAGGAGCTCCTACGAG.

The CDR3 DNA, read in part, is TGTGCCTGGAGTAGGGACAGTAATTCACCC. Protein: CAWSRDSNSP. The whole CDR3 sequence is CAWSRDSNSPLHF. V is TRBV30 and J is TRBJ1-6; the match to TRBD1 covers 7 bases. The CDR3 is cut off 3 residues early in the read; its end comes from the germline J gene. This CDR3 comprises 13 residues. Germline lookup yields CDR1 GTSNPN and CDR2 SVGIG (reference sequence). Unmatched junction bases numbered 1, after V lost 2 bases and J lost 6 bases.

Concerning this clone: The CDR3 extends 3 residues past the end of the read, so its final part is completed from the germline J gene. V is TRBV2 and J is TRBJ1-2; no clear D. V was clipped by 9 bases and J by 6 bases, with 8 bases between them. From germline, CDR1 is SNHLY and CDR2 FYNNEI. The length of the CDR3 is 10 residues. CDR3 DNA, as far as it was read: TGTGCCAGTAGTTCTAATGGC. This translates into CASSSNG. The entire CDR3 is CASSSNGYTF.

A note on this clone: The CDR3 end is not reached by the read, which stops 3 residues before it; the germline J gene fills it in. This chain joins TRBV4-2 and TRBJ1-5, with a possible D match to TRBD1 (6 bases). The germline CDR1 and CDR2 sequences are LGHNA and YNFKEQ. The V end was cut by 1 base, the J end by 1 base, with 17 bases between. The length of the CDR3 is 18 residues. CDR3 bases read: TGTGCCAGCAGCCAAGTTTTGACAGGTTGGGGAAGCAATCAGCCC. Its protein product is CASSQVLTGWGSNQP. The whole CDR3 sequence reads CASSQVLTGWGSNQPQHF.

The part of the CDR3 DNA that was read is TGTGCCAGCAGTGGTGAAGGGGAGACC. It yields the protein CASSGEGET. The CDR3, in full, reads CASSGEGETQYF. The chain links TRBV2 to TRBJ2-5; D remains ambiguous. The read halts 3 residues ahead of the CDR3 end, with the missing end drawn from the germline J gene. This CDR3 is built from 12 residues. The V gene's germline CDR1 is SNHLY and CDR2 FYNNEI. Trimming took off 4 bases at V and 5 bases at J, with 8 bases between the two ends.

Of note for this clone: The read comes to an end 3 residues before the CDR3 does, leaving the germline J gene to fill in the end. V gene TRBV11-3 combines with J gene TRBJ2-1; possibly TRBD1 for D (5 bases). This CDR3 region has 14 residues. The germline V gene has CDR1 SGHNT and CDR2 YENEEA. V dropped 4 bases and J dropped 0 bases, with 7 bases sitting between them. The DNA read from the CDR3 is TGTGCCAGCAGCTCCACAGGCTCCTACAATGAG. Protein sequence: CASSSTGSYNE. The complete CDR3 reads CASSSTGSYNEQFF. Based on the CDR3 plus reference TRBV11-3 and TRBJ2-1, the full variable domain is EAGVVQSPRYKIIEKKQPVAFWCNPISGHNTLYWYLQNLGQGPELLIRYENEEAVDDSQLPKDRFSAERLKGVDSTLKIQPAELGDSAVYLCASSSTGSYNEQFFGPGTRLTVL.

In regard to this clone: The read gets to within 3 residues of the CDR3 end, and the germline J gene fills in the rest. The V gene is TRBV30, the J gene TRBJ1-1; 7 nucleotides match TRBD1. The ends lost 3 bases at V and 3 bases at J; junction bases unmatched: 28. The germline V gene encodes CDR1 GTSNPN and CDR2 SVGIG (reference sequence). The CDR3 has 21 residues. This CDR3 is CAWSDVWTGPYRSPEDTEAFF. Partial CDR3 DNA: TGTGCCTGGAGCGATGTTTGGACAGGTCCTTACAGATCCCCCGAGGACACTGAA.

Concerning this clone: The read terminates 3 residues ahead of where the CDR3 ends, so the germline J gene completes it. This chain joins TRBV18 and TRBJ2-5; 7 nucleotides align to TRBD1. Unmatched junction bases numbered 6, after V lost 0 bases and J lost 5 bases. The CDR3 consists of 15 residues. Looked up from germline, CDR1 is KGHSH and CDR2 is LQKENI. The CDR3 bases that were read are TGTGCCAGCTCACCACCGGGACAGAGGCGGGAGACC. Translating it yields CASSPPGQRRET. The full CDR3 protein is CASSPPGQRRETQYF.

With regard to this clone: Read sequence stops 3 residues before the CDR3 end, and the germline J gene provides the missing end. The chain links TRBV30 to TRBJ2-1; D is perhaps TRBD2 (5 bases). With 3 bases removed from V and 8 bases from J, the gap between germline ends came to 5 bases. CDR3 size: 10 residues. Looked up from germline, CDR1 is GTSNPN and CDR2 is SVGIG (reference sequence). The covered CDR3 bases are TGTGCCTGGAGGCGGGATGAG. Residues: CAWRRDE. From start to end, the CDR3 is CAWRRDEQFF.

About this clone itself: The read is 3 residues too short to cover the CDR3 end, so that end is filled in from the germline J gene. V and J are TRBV7-3 and TRBJ1-6, with a possible D match to TRBD1 (5 bases). V was pared by 3 bases and J by 6 bases, with 9 bases between. Germline V gene data show CDR1 as SGHTA and CDR2 as FQGTGA. The CDR3 has 14 amino acids. Partial CDR3 DNA: TGTGCCAGCAGCTTGTCCGGGGGTAATTCACCC. Amino acids: CASSLSGGNSP. The whole CDR3 sequence reads CASSLSGGNSPLHF.

In the case of this clone: The observed sequence ends 3 residues before the CDR3 terminus, with the missing tail filled in from the germline J gene. This chain connects TRBV30 to TRBJ1-1; no clear D. The CDR3 totals 11 residues. The germline V gene encodes CDR1 GTSNPN and CDR2 SVGIG (reference sequence). The CDR3 DNA, read in part, is TGTGCCTGGAGTAGTTCGGACTCG. Residues: CAWSSSDS. The full CDR3 protein reads CAWSSSDSAFF.

A note on this clone: The read finishes 3 residues shy of the CDR3 end, and the germline J gene is used to complete it. The J gene is TRBJ2-7, the V gene TRBV18; the D gene is possibly TRBD1 (6 bases). V was cut by 0 bases and J by 2 bases, with 11 bases left in between. CDR3 length: 15 residues. CDR1 is KGHSH, CDR2 LQKENI, per germline. Here the CDR3 reads CASSPPGHDPYEQYF. Partial CDR3 DNA: TGTGCCAGCTCACCACCGGGACATGACCCCTACGAG.

Notes on this clone: The CDR3 end lies 3 residues beyond the end of the read and is filled in from the germline J gene. This chain uses TRBV7-9 with TRBJ1-1; tentative D call: TRBD1 (6 bases). From germline, CDR1 is SEHNR and CDR2 FQNEAQ (reference sequence). The CDR3 is made up of 13 amino acids. The V and J ends lost 6 bases and 1 base respectively, with 9 bases between them. CDR3 bases read: TGTGCCAGCAGTGGACAGCCGAACACTGAA. It yields the protein CASSGQPNTE. The whole CDR3 protein reads CASSGQPNTEAFF.

The sequenced part of the CDR3 DNA is TGCGCCAGCAGCTTGGCAGGGGGTATGGACAATCAGCCC. Amino acids: CASSLAGGMDNQP. The full CDR3 is CASSLAGGMDNQPQHF. The rearrangement links TRBV5-1 to TRBJ1-5, with TRBD1 identical over 7 bases. The read ends 3 residues shy of where the CDR3 ends; the end is completed using the germline J gene. There are 16 residues in the CDR3. Germline CDR1 and CDR2: SGHRS and YFSETQ. V dropped 0 bases and J dropped 3; count of bases not matched to a gene: 6. Together with reference TRBV5-1 and TRBJ1-5, the CDR3 gives the full variable domain: KAGVTQTPRYLIKTRGQQVTLSCSPISGHRSVSWYQQTPGQGLQFLFEYFSETQRNKGNFPGRFSGRQFSNSRSEMNVSTLELGDSALYLCASSLAGGMDNQPQHFGDGTRLSIL.

Turning to this clone: The DNA ends 3 residues before the CDR3 does, and the rest of the CDR3 is filled in from the germline J gene. The chain recombines TRBV20-1 with TRBJ2-3, with D maybe TRBD2 (7 bases). Germline V lookup: CDR1 DFQATT, CDR2 SNEGSKA (reference sequence). The CDR3 covers 16 residues. Deletions cut 5 bases from V and 3 bases from J, with 21 bases between. The CDR3 reads CSAPGGGAGVTDTQYF. Partial CDR3 DNA: TGCAGTGCTCCCGGGGGCGGGGCGGGGGTGACAGATACG.

On this clone: With the read ending 3 residues before the CDR3 end, the germline J gene is used to fill in that end. The chain employs TRBV19 and TRBJ2-2; 7 bases are shared with TRBD1. The V segment lost 5 bases and the J segment 5 bases; nucleotides outside the gene matches: 11. The CDR3 length is 16 residues. Per germline, CDR1 LNHDA and CDR2 SQIVND (reference sequence). CDR3 DNA (partial): TGTGCCAGTAGTCCCCCCACAGGGGTTGTGACCGGGGAG. Its protein is CASSPPTGVVTGE. The complete CDR3 sequence is CASSPPTGVVTGELFF. Based on the CDR3 plus reference TRBV19 and TRBJ2-2, the full variable domain is DGGITQSPKYLFRKEGQNVTLSCEQNLNHDAMYWYRQDPGQGLRLIYYSQIVNDFQKGDIAEGYSVSREKKESFPLTVTSAQKNPTAFYLCASSPPTGVVTGELFFGEGSRLTVL.

A note on this clone: The read falls 3 residues short of the CDR3 end, and the missing part is taken from the germline J gene. This sequence joins TRBV6-1 and TRBJ1-2; the D gene is possibly TRBD1 (5 bases). There are 15 residues in the CDR3. V was trimmed by 2 bases and J by 4 bases, leaving 14 bases between them. Germline V lookup: CDR1 MNHNS, CDR2 SASEGT. The CDR3 loop is CASSELEGLFYGYTF. The DNA read from the CDR3 is TGTGCCAGCAGTGAACTGGAGGGGCTTTTCTATGGC.

Worth noting for this clone: The sequenced fragment ends 3 residues before the CDR3 boundary, so the rest is inferred from the germline J gene. V usage is TRBV5-4 and J usage is TRBJ2-1; tentatively, D is TRBD2 (6 bases). Germline assignment: CDR1 SGHNT and CDR2 YYREEE (reference sequence). This CDR3 is 15 amino acids long. The ends were cut back, 0 bases at V and 5 bases at J, with 12 bases in the middle. The CDR3 protein is CASSLDGKRDNEQFF. CDR3 DNA, as far as it was read: TGTGCCAGCAGCTTGGACGGGAAGCGGGACAATGAG. Looking up the rest from reference TRBV5-4 and TRBJ2-1 gives the full variable domain: ETGVTQSPTHLIKTRGQQVTLRCSSQSGHNTVSWYQQALGQGPQFIFQYYREEENGRGNFPPRFSGLQFPNYSSELNVNALELDDSALYLCASSLDGKRDNEQFFGPGTRLTVL.

Judged by frequency, this clone is medium-sized. The CDR3 extends 3 residues past the end of the read, so its final part is completed from the germline J gene. V usage is TRBV7-6 and J usage is TRBJ1-6; D might be TRBD1 (6 bases). Between the trimmed V and J ends, which lost 3 bases and 8 bases, there was a span of 11 bases. Germline lookup yields CDR1 SGHVS and CDR2 FNYEAQ. This CDR3 comprises 14 residues. Incomplete CDR3 DNA: TGTGCCAGCAGCTTGGAGGACAGAGATTCACCC. This gives the protein CASSLEDRDSP. The entire CDR3 protein reads CASSLEDRDSPLHF.

About this clone itself: Coverage ceases 3 residues before the CDR3 finishes, and the germline J gene fills in the end. V usage is TRBV7-3 and J usage is TRBJ1-1; D perhaps matches TRBD1 (5 bases). The V and J ends lost 2 bases and 4 bases respectively, with 8 bases between them. The germline V gene has CDR1 SGHTA and CDR2 FQGTGA. The CDR3 spans 13 residues. The CDR3 bases that were read are TGTGCCAGCAGCTTACGGCAGGGCACTGAA. Translation gives CASSLRQGTE. The CDR3, in full, reads CASSLRQGTEAFF.